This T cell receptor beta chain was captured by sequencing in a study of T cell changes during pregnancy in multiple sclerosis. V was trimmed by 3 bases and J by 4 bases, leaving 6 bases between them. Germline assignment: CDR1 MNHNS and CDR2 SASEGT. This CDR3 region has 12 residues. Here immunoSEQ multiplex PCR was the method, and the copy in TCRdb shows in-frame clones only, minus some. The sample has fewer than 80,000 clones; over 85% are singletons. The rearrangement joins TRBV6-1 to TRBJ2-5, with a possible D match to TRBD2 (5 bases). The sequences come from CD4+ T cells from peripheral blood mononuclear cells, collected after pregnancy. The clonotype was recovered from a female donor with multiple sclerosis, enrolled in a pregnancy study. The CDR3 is CASSDEGETQYF. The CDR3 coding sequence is TGTGCCAGCAGTGATGAGGGAGAGACCCAGTACTTC.